The 15 T cell receptor beta chains below were found in one sample sequenced in a study of CD8 T cells in ankylosing spondylitis. Findings of the study overall: What seemed typical of ankylosing spondylitis blood was a TCR beta motif built from about 8 highly homologous variants.

No antigens are known for them. TCRdb re-called the 5' RACE reads with MiXCR, one entry per CDR3 protein. The sample shows fewer than 650,000 distinct CDR3 sequences, 10% to 15% of them seen only once. The sequenced material came from blood, either unsorted or a sorted T cell fraction (not recorded which). Receptors were obtained from a male donor with ankylosing spondylitis.

This clonotype has only a few counts. The genes are TRBV20-1 and TRBJ1-2, with TRBD1 identical over 10 bases. With 3 bases clipped from V and 6 bases from J, the junction kept 7 bases outside the gene matches. Looked up from germline, CDR1 is DFQATT and CDR2 is SNEGSKA (reference sequence). The CDR3 covers 14 residues. The CDR3 region is CSASTWTGGDGYTF. The CDR3 DNA is TGCAGTGCTAGCACGTGGACAGGGGGAGATGGCTACACCTTC.

This clonotype was detected ten times or more. The chain combines TRBV10-3 with TRBJ2-3; 7 bases agree with TRBD1. Per germline, CDR1 ENHRY and CDR2 SYGVKD. J was trimmed by 1 base and V by 10 bases; bases with no gene match: 5. The CDR3 runs to 13 residues. The CDR3 bases are TGTGCCACACGACAGGGAGGCACAGATACGCAGTATTTT. It codes for CATRQGGTDTQYF.

This clonotype was seen ten or more times. As DNA, the CDR3 is TGTGCCAGCAGCTTAATAGCGGGGGTGGATACGCAGTATTTT. Its translation is CASSLIAGVDTQYF. The chain combines TRBV7-2 with TRBJ2-3; 9 bases fit TRBD2. Germline-derived CDR1 and CDR2 are SGHTA and FQGNSA. The junction had 3 bases not matched to a gene; V was cut back by 2 bases and J by 6 bases. CDR3 size: 14 residues.

The rearrangement joins TRBV7-9 to TRBJ2-3; D may be TRBD1 (6 bases). Germline V gene data show CDR1 as SEHNR and CDR2 as FQNEAQ (reference sequence). The CDR3 is made up of 15 amino acids. V gave up 4 bases and J gave up 5 bases, with 16 bases separating them. The CDR3: CASSSTGRAGDTQYF. CDR3 nucleotide sequence: TGTGCCAGCAGCTCTACAGGGCGCGCCGGAGATACGCAGTATTTT.

This clonotype was counted between two and nine times. The V and J genes are TRBV5-1 and TRBJ2-7; D may be TRBD1 (5 bases). Germline assignment: CDR1 SGHRS and CDR2 YFSETQ. Trimming took off 4 bases at V and 3 bases at J, with 11 bases between the two ends. This CDR3 contains 13 residues. The CDR3 protein is CASSPLTDYEQYF. In DNA, the CDR3 is TGCGCCAGCAGCCCTCTGACAGACTACGAGCAGTACTTC.

This clonotype showed up many times. The V and J genes are TRBV7-9 and TRBJ2-1; TRBD1 agrees at 9 bases. With V trimmed by 4 bases and J by 2 bases, 0 bases remained unmatched. The CDR3 consists of 14 residues. Germline values: CDR1 SEHNR, CDR2 FQNEAQ (reference sequence). CDR3 coding DNA: TGTGCCAGCAGCTGGACAGGGGCCTACAATGAGCAGTTCTTC. This sequence encodes CASSWTGAYNEQFF.

This chain uses TRBV18 with TRBJ2-7; TRBD1 matches at 10 bases. The CDR3 loop spans 16 amino acids. V lost 4 bases to trimming and J lost 0 bases; unmatched junction nucleotides: 6. Germline loops: CDR1 KGHSH, CDR2 LQKENI. CDR3: CASSLLGQGSSYEQYF. The DNA of the CDR3 is TGTGCCAGCTCACTTCTGGGACAGGGGAGCTCCTACGAGCAGTACTTC.

The chain has TRBV15 and TRBJ1-6; no clear D gene. Per the germline V gene, CDR1 is LNHNV and CDR2 is YYDKDF (reference sequence). CDR3 size: 16 residues. Trimming shortened V by 1 base and J by 6 bases, and 13 bases separated the two germline ends. This CDR3 reads CATSRGWTESNSPLHF. The CDR3 DNA reads as TGTGCCACCAGCAGAGGGTGGACCGAAAGTAATTCACCCCTCCACTTT.

This clonotype showed up just a few times. V is TRBV29-1 and J is TRBJ2-1; tentative D call: TRBD1 (6 bases). Germline V CDR1 and CDR2: SQVTM, ANQGSEA. This CDR3 spans 12 amino acids. V was shortened by 2 bases and J by 9 bases, with 11 bases between the two germline ends. CDR3 in DNA: TGCAGCGTTGAAAGGACAGCTGGTGAGCAGTTCTTC. This sequence encodes CSVERTAGEQFF.

The genes are TRBV20-1 and TRBJ2-5; TRBD2 might be the D (6 bases). Germline lookup yields CDR1 DFQATT and CDR2 SNEGSKA (reference sequence). The V end lost 5 bases, the J end lost 5 bases, and 12 bases lay between the germline ends. CDR3 length equals 12 residues. CDR3 coding DNA: TGCAGTGCTGGGACTTTGAAGGAGACCCAGTACTTC. Residues: CSAGTLKETQYF.

This sequence joins TRBV15 and TRBJ2-7; D is perhaps TRBD1 or TRBD2 (5 bases each). Germline CDR1 reads LNHNV; CDR2 reads YYDKDF (reference sequence). The germline V and J ends were trimmed by 6 bases and 7 bases, with 16 bases remaining between them. This CDR3 has 13 amino acids. The CDR3 DNA follows: TGTGCCACCAGTGTCGGGACCGCCATGGAGCAGTACTTC. This gives the protein CATSVGTAMEQYF.

The chain uses TRBV7-2 and TRBJ1-1, with D perhaps TRBD1 (6 bases). V gave up 2 bases and J gave up 0 bases, with 10 bases separating them. This CDR3 contains 15 residues. Germline CDR1 reads SGHTA; CDR2 reads FQGNSA. CDR3 nucleotide sequence: TGTGCCAGCAGCTTACTGACAGGTCTGAACACTGAAGCTTTCTTT. As protein: CASSLLTGLNTEAFF.

This clonotype came up many times. The chain carries TRBV3-1 and TRBJ2-1; TRBD2 agrees at 11 bases. V lost 3 bases and J lost 7; bases outside the gene matches: 8. CDR3 size: 16 residues. Germline CDR1 and CDR2: LGHDT and YNNKEL (reference sequence). Here the CDR3 reads CASSQVLAGGENEQFF. The CDR3 DNA sequence: TGTGCCAGCAGCCAGGTTCTAGCGGGAGGAGAGAATGAGCAGTTCTTC.

This clonotype was picked up a small number of times. The gene calls are TRBV20-1 and TRBJ2-1; D not certain. The germline V gene has CDR1 DFQATT and CDR2 SNEGSKA (reference sequence). V dropped 3 bases and J dropped 0 bases, with 12 bases sitting between them. The CDR3 has 15 amino acids. CDR3 residues: CSASGLPPSYNEQFF. The CDR3 bases are TGCAGTGCTAGCGGGTTGCCCCCCTCCTACAATGAGCAGTTCTTC.

The V call is TRBV5-8, the J call TRBJ2-1, with 14 bases lining up with TRBD2. The CDR3 is 16 residues long. From germline, CDR1 is SGHTS and CDR2 YDEGEE. The V gene end was trimmed by 1 base and the J gene end by 7 bases; junction bases not matched to a gene: 4. CDR3 sequence reads: CASSLIRLAGGNEQFF. In DNA form, the CDR3 reads TGTGCCAGCAGCTTGATTAGACTAGCGGGAGGGAATGAGCAGTTCTTC.